Listed below are T cell receptor beta chains from one sample, sequenced in a study of blood T cell repertoires in COVID-19. Libraries were prepared by immunoSEQ multiplex PCR; TCRdb keeps only in-frame clonotypes and omits some of them. The table lists some 320,000 clones, 85% to 95% of them singletons, with roughly 3.9% in the top ten. Sequences were obtained from PBMCs or T cells enriched from blood (not recorded which). The receptor source for this set is a woman aged 25 to 39 who had been exposed to COVID-19. The CDR3 runs from the conserved cysteine through the conserved F or W. The order of the fields is clone size, V gene, D gene, J gene, CDR3 protein, CDR3 DNA. A D gene is named only where the DNA matches it firmly. Not every row has a clone size; where given, it reads once, few, many or a size class.

-	TRBV2	-	TRBJ1-3	CASSEVGGPRSGNTIYF	TGTGCCAGCAGTGAAGTCGGAGGGCCCCGCTCTGGAAACACCATATATTTT
-	TRBV10-3	-	TRBJ2-6	CAISESVASGANVLTF	TGTGCCATCAGTGAGTCGGTGGCCTCGGGGGCCAACGTCCTGACTTTC
-	TRBV25-1	TRBD1	TRBJ1-4	CASSSIRGSGEKLFF	TGTGCCAGCAGTTCGATCAGGGGGAGTGGGGAAAAACTGTTTTTT
-	TRBV6-5	-	TRBJ2-3	CASSTDAGGTEWGF	TGTGCCAGCAGTACCGACGCAGGGGGGACGGAATGGGGTTTT
-	TRBV19	-	TRBJ1-4	CASTEAQWEKLFF	TGTGCCAGTACCGAAGCGCAGTGGGAAAAACTGTTTTTT
-	TRBV19	-	TRBJ2-1	CASSIGGLAEQFF	TGTGCCAGTAGTATAGGCGGACTGGCAGAGCAGTTCTTC
once	TRBV5-6	TRBD2	TRBJ2-1	CASSPLGASGGPYNEQFF	TGTGCCAGCAGCCCTCTTGGGGCTAGCGGGGGACCCTACAATGAGCAGTTCTTC
-	TRBV2	TRBD2	TRBJ2-3	CASSVPSGGTDTQYF	TGTGCCAGCAGTGTTCCAAGCGGGGGCACAGATACGCAGTATTTT
-	TRBV14	-	TRBJ2-7	CASSQDGRTAFREYF	TGTGCCAGCAGCCAAGATGGCAGGACAGCCTTCAGAGAGTACTTC
-	TRBV24-1	-	TRBJ2-2	CATGVGREHTGELFF	TGTGCCACCGGGGTGGGAAGGGAGCACACCGGGGAGCTGTTTTTT
-	TRBV20-1	-	TRBJ2-1	CSANSYYEQFF	TGCAGTGCCAACAGCTACTATGAGCAGTTCTTC
-	TRBV9	-	TRBJ2-5	CASSLGQQETQYF	TGTGCCAGCAGCCTCGGACAACAAGAGACCCAGTACTTC
-	TRBV13	TRBD1	TRBJ1-2	CASRGQGRIYGYTF	TGTGCCAGCCGCGGACAGGGGAGGATTTATGGCTACACCTTC
-	TRBV6-1	TRBD1	TRBJ1-2	CASSDQGQGAVGYTF	TGTGCCAGCAGTGACCAAGGACAGGGGGCGGTTGGCTACACCTTC
-	TRBV7-2	-	TRBJ1-6	CASSLGYGTRNSPLHF	TGTGCCAGCAGCCTTGGGTACGGGACACGGAATTCACCCCTCCACTTT
-	TRBV7-2	-	TRBJ1-2	CASSSDRGIFGGYTF	TGTGCCAGCAGCTCCGACCGGGGTATTTTCGGTGGCTACACCTTC
-	TRBV2	TRBD1	TRBJ2-5	CASSFWLDRGREETQYF	TGTGCCAGCAGCTTCTGGCTGGACAGGGGGCGGGAGGAGACCCAGTACTTC
-	TRBV6-2/TRBV6-3	TRBD1	TRBJ2-2	CASSFDRGNTGELFF	TGTGCCAGCAGTTTCGACAGGGGGAACACCGGGGAGCTGTTTTTT
-	TRBV6-5	TRBD1	TRBJ1-3	CASSYYQGADGNTIYF	TGTGCCAGCAGTTACTACCAGGGGGCTGATGGAAACACCATATATTTT
-	TRBV2	-	TRBJ1-1	CASSGDGRSNTEAFF	TGTGCCAGCAGTGGTGACGGGAGGTCGAACACTGAAGCTTTCTTT
-	TRBV2	-	TRBJ2-3	CASSDLVGGPTDTQYF	TGTGCCAGCAGCGACTTGGTGGGGGGACCCACAGATACGCAGTATTTT
-	TRBV12-5	TRBD2	TRBJ2-5	CASGPGTSAKETQYF	TGTGCTAGTGGCCCGGGGACTAGCGCCAAAGAGACCCAGTACTTC
once	TRBV27	-	TRBJ1-6	CASSSGGYNSPLHF	TGTGCCAGCAGTTCGGGAGGGTATAATTCACCCCTCCACTTT
-	TRBV7-2	-	TRBJ2-3	CASSLLRETDTQYF	TGTGCCAGCAGCTTATTACGGGAAACAGATACGCAGTATTTT
-	TRBV13	-	TRBJ2-5	CASSLNRDGTQYF	TGTGCCAGCAGCTTAAACAGGGATGGGACCCAGTACTTC
-	TRBV10-3	TRBD2	TRBJ2-1	CAIESQRGGHVSGEQFF	TGTGCCATCGAGTCCCAGCGGGGGGGCCATGTTTCGGGTGAGCAGTTCTTC
-	TRBV19	TRBD1	TRBJ1-6	CATAESDRGFGSPLHF	TGTGCCACCGCCGAATCTGACAGGGGCTTTGGATCACCCCTCCACTTT
-	TRBV12-3/TRBV12-4	-	TRBJ2-7	CASSDLDTYEQYF	TGTGCCAGCAGCGACTTGGACACCTACGAGCAGTACTTC
-	TRBV5-5	-	TRBJ1-1	CASSLRGPGTLNTEAFF	TGTGCCAGCAGCTTGCGTGGTCCCGGGACACTGAACACTGAAGCTTTCTTT